One sample yielded the 26 T cell receptor beta chains listed below, sequenced in a study of T cells in Graves' hyperthyroidism and ophthalmopathy. The investigators amplified TCR beta CDR3 regions from RNA transcripts. HTBI primers drove first-round RT-PCR of the TCR CDR3. TCRdb used MiXCR to reprocess the multiplex PCR reads, holding one entry per CDR3 protein. The data contain 600,000 to 700,000 distinct CDR3 sequences, roughly 14% of them singletons. The sequencing input was blood. These receptors were collected from a woman between 40 and 55 years old with Graves' ophthalmopathy.

This clonotype showed up many times. The CDR3 DNA reads as TGTGCCAGCAGAGGGGGGGAGGACGAGCAGTACTTC. It is translated as CASRGGEDEQYF. V gene TRBV2 combines with J gene TRBJ2-7, with D possibly matching TRBD2 (7 bases). In germline, CDR1 is SNHLY, CDR2 FYNNEI. V lost 6 bases to trimming and J lost 5 bases, with 11 bases between them. This CDR3 has 12 amino acids.

This clonotype was observed many times. The J gene is TRBJ1-2, the V gene TRBV28; D gene unclear. CDR1 is MDHEN and CDR2 is SYDVKM in the germline V gene. V dropped 8 bases and J dropped 10 bases, with 20 bases sitting between them. This CDR3 region has 13 residues. CDR3 region: CASSHGREADYTF. The CDR3 bases are TGTGCCAGCTCACATGGACGGGAAGCGGACTACACCTTC.

The V gene is TRBV12-3 or TRBV12-4, the J gene TRBJ2-2; D unresolved. Trimming took off 8 bases at V and 1 base at J, with 11 bases between the two ends. CDR3 length: 14 residues. CDR3 DNA: TGTGCCAGCCGCCGGCGAGAGAACACCGGGGAGCTGTTTTTT. As protein: CASRRRENTGELFF.

This clonotype was seen at least ten times. The chain is built from TRBV19 and TRBJ1-2; a possible D gene is TRBD1 (5 bases). In germline, CDR1 is LNHDA, CDR2 SQIVND (reference sequence). V was pared by 8 bases and J by 8 bases, with 12 bases between. This CDR3 is built from 11 residues. CDR3 loop: CASDSRDGYTF. The DNA for the CDR3 is TGTGCCAGTGATTCGAGGGACGGCTACACCTTC.

This clonotype was seen at least ten times. CDR3 in DNA: TGTGCCAGCAGCCTTGGAGTTACTTCCTCGGCAGCTTTCTTT. This translates into CASSLGVTSSAAFF. This chain connects TRBV7-3 to TRBJ1-1; D call uncertain. The CDR3 spans 14 residues. Germline loops: CDR1 SGHTA, CDR2 FQGTGA. V was trimmed by 5 bases and J by 10 bases, leaving 20 bases between them.

This sequence joins TRBV4-1 and TRBJ1-1; D is unclear. The CDR3 runs 13 residues. The V end was cut by 3 bases, the J end by 3 bases, with 8 bases between. Germline loops: CDR1 MGHRA, CDR2 YSYEKL. The CDR3 loop reads CASSQESDTEAFF. The CDR3 DNA reads TGCGCCAGCAGCCAGGAATCAGACACTGAAGCTTTCTTT.

The chain combines TRBV12-3 or TRBV12-4 with TRBJ2-2; 9 nucleotides align to TRBD1. This CDR3 region has 14 residues. Unmatched junction bases numbered 4, after V lost 5 bases and J lost 6 bases. The CDR3 nucleotides read TGTGCCAGCAGTCAAGGACAGGGGCCCGGGGAGCTGTTTTTT. Amino acids: CASSQGQGPGELFF.

This clonotype was counted at least ten times. This sequence joins TRBV28 and TRBJ1-1, with unresolved D. The length of the CDR3 is 13 residues. Trimming shortened V by 4 bases and J by 1 base, and 7 bases separated the two germline ends. Germline loops: CDR1 MDHEN, CDR2 SYDVKM. The CDR3 bases are TGTGCCAGCAGTTCCTTAGGGAACACTGAAGCTTTCTTT. Translating it yields CASSSLGNTEAFF.

The table lists this clonotype with many counts. The CDR3 reads CASSEMSGDTEAFF. As DNA, the CDR3 is TGTGCCAGCAGTGAAATGTCCGGGGACACTGAAGCTTTCTTT. This chain joins TRBV2 and TRBJ1-1; D uncertain. V lost 2 bases and J lost 3, with 10 bases in between. Germline CDR1 reads SNHLY; CDR2 reads FYNNEI. The CDR3 has 14 residues.

This clonotype was found many times. The chain recombines TRBV4-2 with TRBJ2-7; TRBD1 is a possible D gene (6 bases). This CDR3 region has 16 residues. Germline values: CDR1 LGHNA, CDR2 YNFKEQ. V was cut by 4 bases and J by 3 bases, with 19 bases left in between. CDR3 sequence reads: CASSPGQLYTFYEQYF. CDR3 in DNA: TGTGCCAGCAGCCCAGGACAGCTCTATACGTTCTACGAGCAGTACTTC.

This clonotype was found a few times. This sequence joins TRBV19 and TRBJ2-2, with 10 bases fitting TRBD1. Trimming at V came to 10 bases and at J to 5 bases, leaving 13 bases not matched to a gene. Germline values: CDR1 LNHDA, CDR2 SQIVND (reference sequence). There are 16 residues in the CDR3. CDR3: CANRGGRDRGTGELFF. The CDR3 nucleotides are TGTGCCAACCGAGGAGGACGGGACAGGGGAACCGGGGAGCTGTTTTTT.

This clonotype was recorded at least ten times. The chain employs TRBV12-3 or TRBV12-4 and TRBJ2-7, with 7 bases aligning to TRBD2. The trim removed 4 bases at V and 2 bases at J, leaving 14 bases unmatched. The CDR3 has 17 amino acids. This CDR3 is CASSSPPPNLAAYEQYF. The CDR3 DNA is TGTGCCAGCAGTTCCCCACCACCGAACCTAGCGGCCTACGAGCAGTACTTC.

This clonotype was seen a handful of times. This chain joins TRBV19 and TRBJ2-7, with TRBD2 matching over 8 bases. With 8 bases clipped from V and 3 bases from J, the junction kept 9 bases outside the gene matches. CDR1 and CDR2 (germline): LNHDA, SQIVND (reference sequence). The CDR3 extends over 14 amino acids. The CDR3 DNA reads as TGTGCCAGTGGGAAGACTAGCGATAGCTACGAGCAGTACTTC. Translating it yields CASGKTSDSYEQYF. Combining the CDR3 with reference TRBV19 and TRBJ2-7 gives the whole variable domain DGGITQSPKYLFRKEGQNVTLSCEQNLNHDAMYWYRQDPGQGLRLIYYSQIVNDFQKGDIAEGYSVSREKKESFPLTVTSAQKNPTAFYLCASGKTSDSYEQYFGPGTRLTVT.

This clonotype has more than one count but fewer than ten. The chain is built from TRBV12-5 and TRBJ2-7, with TRBD1 identical over 10 bases. The trim removed 3 bases at V and 1 base at J, leaving 3 bases unmatched. Germline V gene data show CDR1 as LGHNT and CDR2 as FRNRAP. This CDR3 region has 15 residues. The CDR3 reads CASGLWDRGSYEQYF. The DNA of the CDR3 is TGTGCTAGTGGTTTATGGGACAGGGGATCCTACGAGCAGTACTTC.

The chain is built from TRBV12-3 or TRBV12-4 and TRBJ2-3; no clear D gene. The CDR3 length is 13 residues. Between the trimmed V and J ends, which lost 1 base and 6 bases, there was a span of 8 bases. The DNA for the CDR3 is TGTGCCAGCAGTTTAGGTTCATGGGATACGCAGTATTTT. This translates into CASSLGSWDTQYF.

The sample holds many counts of this clonotype. The chain recombines TRBV28 with TRBJ1-2; D is unclear. CDR3 length: 12 amino acids. Germline CDR1 reads MDHEN; CDR2 reads SYDVKM. The V and J ends lost 0 bases and 8 bases respectively, with 7 bases between them. CDR3 protein: CASSLWGSGYTF. The CDR3 nucleotides are TGTGCCAGCAGTTTATGGGGATCGGGCTACACCTTC.

This clonotype was picked up many times. The chain carries TRBV7-2 and TRBJ1-1; tentative D call: TRBD1 (6 bases). Germline V lookup: CDR1 SGHTA, CDR2 FQGNSA. There are 15 residues in the CDR3. Trimming took 0 bases from V and 10 from J, leaving 18 bases between them. The CDR3 region is CASSLAPGASRRAFF. Written as DNA, the CDR3 is TGTGCCAGCAGCTTAGCGCCAGGGGCCTCCCGGCGAGCTTTCTTT. The full variable domain, with the rest looked up from reference TRBV7-2 and TRBJ1-1, is GAGVSQSPSNKVTEKGKDVELRCDPISGHTALYWYRQSLGQGLEFLIYFQGNSAPDKSGLPSDRFSAERTGGSVSTLTIQRTQQEDSAVYLCASSLAPGASRRAFFGQGTRLTVV.

This clonotype was seen repeatedly, ten times or more. This chain uses TRBV28 with TRBJ1-2, with D uncertain. The CDR3 has 12 residues. Germline CDR1 MDHEN, CDR2 SYDVKM. V lost 5 bases and J lost 11, with 15 bases in between. This CDR3 reads CASSPPRRTYTF. As DNA, the CDR3 is TGTGCCAGCAGTCCCCCCAGGAGGACGTACACCTTC.

This clonotype appeared many times. The chain is built from TRBV25-1 and TRBJ2-7; the D gene is possibly TRBD2 (5 bases). The germline V gene has CDR1 MGHDK and CDR2 SYGVNS. The CDR3 is 11 residues long. Trimming cost V 7 bases and J 5 bases, with 9 bases left between them. CDR3 DNA sequence: TGTGCCAGCACCCGGGGTAACGAGCAGTACTTC. Translating it yields CASTRGNEQYF.

This clonotype was recorded many times. This chain joins TRBV12-3 or TRBV12-4 and TRBJ1-2, with no clear D. V lost 1 base and J lost 7, with 10 bases in between. The CDR3 sequence is 13 residues long. The CDR3, as DNA: TGTGCCAGCAGTTTAGGGGGTTTTCGTGGCTACACCTTC. This encodes CASSLGGFRGYTF.

This clonotype was detected many times. This chain links TRBV29-1 with TRBJ2-7; maybe TRBD1 (6 bases). CDR1 is SQVTM and CDR2 is ANQGSEA in the germline V gene. Trimming stripped 6 bases from V and 6 bases from J, with 18 bases between. The length of the CDR3 is 13 residues. CDR3 sequence: CSVGAQGGGEQYF. Here the CDR3 DNA reads TGCAGCGTGGGGGCGCAGGGTGGGGGCGAGCAGTACTTC.

This clonotype was detected ten times or more. V and J are TRBV6-1 and TRBJ2-7; 7 bases map to TRBD1. Germline CDR1 reads MNHNS; CDR2 reads SASEGT. After removal of 8 bases from V and 1 base from J, the junction contained 5 bases not matched to a gene. This CDR3 region has 13 residues. CDR3 DNA: TGTGCCAGCGTCGGACAGGCATCCTACGAGCAGTACTTC. Amino acids: CASVGQASYEQYF.

This clonotype was counted ten times or more. This chain links TRBV28 with TRBJ1-2; 7 positions agree with TRBD1. V shed 3 bases, J shed 8 bases, and the junction held 6 bases outside the gene matches. The germline V gene encodes CDR1 MDHEN and CDR2 SYDVKM. This CDR3 comprises 13 residues. CDR3 sequence: CASSLTGREGYTF. The CDR3 nucleotides are TGTGCCAGCAGTTTGACAGGGAGGGAAGGCTACACCTTC.

This clonotype has a count of ten or more. J is TRBJ1-2 and V is TRBV5-1; 9 bases match TRBD1. The germline gives CDR1 SGHRS, CDR2 YFSETQ. J gave up 2 bases and V 2 bases, and 4 bases lay outside the gene matches. The CDR3 is 15 amino acids. This CDR3 reads CASSFDRGRNYGYTF. For the CDR3, the DNA is TGCGCCAGCAGCTTCGACAGGGGGAGGAACTATGGCTACACCTTC.

In its sample, this clonotype was seen many times. The V and J genes are TRBV28 and TRBJ2-7; possibly TRBD1 for D (5 bases). Between the trimmed V and J ends, which lost 5 bases and 1 base, there was a span of 15 bases. This CDR3 spans 15 amino acids. Germline CDR1 MDHEN, CDR2 SYDVKM. The CDR3: CASSNGASASYEQYF. CDR3 sequence (DNA): TGTGCCAGCAGTAATGGGGCCAGCGCTTCCTACGAGCAGTACTTC.

This clonotype was seen at least ten times. The V gene is TRBV19, the J gene TRBJ1-2; 7 positions match TRBD1. The CDR3 is 13 amino acids. Per the germline V gene, CDR1 is LNHDA and CDR2 is SQIVND (reference sequence). Trimming removed 5 bases from V and 9 bases from J; junction bases left unmatched: 9. CDR3 nucleotide sequence: TGTGCCAGTAGTCCAGGGGGGGTTGAAAGCTACACCTTC. This sequence encodes CASSPGGVESYTF.